A selection of T cell receptor beta chains follows, all from one sample in a study of graft-versus-host responses after intestinal transplantation. Produced via immunoSEQ multiplex PCR; TCRdb's table is partial and in-frame only. This table holds tens of thousands of clones, 91% found once. Antigens of these TCRs are unknown. The sample in question was unstimulated CD4+ T cells sorted from spleen or lymph node cells, obtained before intestinal transplant. All receptors come from a human donor who received an intestinal transplant. Each CDR3 is given without its conserved first and last residue.

V gene,J gene,CDR3 protein
TRBV27,TRBJ1-4,ASRLGGEGGVNEKLF
TRBV19,TRBJ1-5,ASSHRDQRADQPQH
TRBV2,TRBJ1-5,ASSGQGLYQPQH
TRBV19,TRBJ1-1,ASSIDGGIVGTEAF
TRBV29-1,TRBJ2-7,SDPGQGKGGHEQY
TRBV5-6,TRBJ2-5,ASSWGTGGGKTQY
TRBV2,TRBJ1-6,ASSGTGGNSPLH
TRBV6-5,TRBJ2-7,ASSYYRTGRSEQY
TRBV7-9,TRBJ2-7,ASSLSPDKSYEQY
TRBV5-1,TRBJ1-2,ASSLVQGLRGAGYT
TRBV7-2,TRBJ2-5,ASSQLDRGRGETQY
TRBV11-2,TRBJ2-7,ASSLAPLILHEQY
TRBV5-6,TRBJ1-2,ASSLVTYGYT
TRBV30,TRBJ2-3,AYAGLAGGPTDTQY
TRBV10-3,TRBJ1-2,AISDSGANYGYT
TRBV29-1,TRBJ2-5,NVSYSQETQY
TRBV12-5,TRBJ1-1,ASGLAQGITPGTEAF
TRBV4-3,TRBJ2-1,ASSLTGGSSYNEQF
TRBV19,TRBJ2-7,ASSIVQGGPNEQY
TRBV6-6,TRBJ1-4,ASSYSRSGSEKLF
TRBV7-2,TRBJ1-4,ASSSPGQGREKLF
TRBV7-8,TRBJ1-6,ASSRGVTGPRAPLH
TRBV4-3,TRBJ2-2,ASSPAGGNTGELF
TRBV23-1,TRBJ1-5,ASNQGGCQPQH
TRBV30,TRBJ1-6,AWNRDRGNTYNSPLH
TRBV5-1,TRBJ1-1,ASSLTPGSGTEAF
TRBV6-5,TRBJ1-6,ASSYRDKISPLH